A single sample is the source of the 31 T cell receptor beta chains below, sequenced in a study of blood T cell repertoires in COVID-19. Using immunoSEQ multiplex PCR, the repertoire was profiled, and TCRdb retains in-frame clones only, with some absent. The table includes some 70,000 clones, about nine tenths detected once. The sequencing sample was made of peripheral blood. The receptors stem from a middle-aged man with active COVID-19.

The genes are TRBV11-3 and TRBJ2-1, with TRBD2 matching over 9 bases. The V segment lost 5 bases and the J segment 4 bases; nucleotides outside the gene matches: 3. The CDR3 contains 14 residues. Germline values: CDR1 SGHNT, CDR2 YENEEA. DNA of the CDR3: TGTGCCAGCAGCCACAGCGGGGGGTACAATGAGCAGTTCTTC. Residues: CASSHSGGYNEQFF.

This chain uses TRBV6-5 with TRBJ2-7, with D unresolved. Trimming took 4 bases from V and 0 from J, leaving 13 bases between them. Germline-derived CDR1 and CDR2 are MNHEY and SVGAGI. This CDR3 comprises 15 residues. The CDR3 DNA reads as TGTGCCAGCAGTTCCTTGAGAGATCCCTCCTACGAGCAGTACTTC. Translating it yields CASSSLRDPSYEQYF.

This chain joins TRBV6-6 and TRBJ1-1; 12 positions agree with TRBD1. V gave up 5 bases and J gave up 6 bases; unmatched junction bases: 7. Germline V lookup: CDR1 MNHNY, CDR2 SVGAGI (reference sequence). The CDR3 sequence is 15 residues long. The CDR3 is CASSDWDRGPAEAFF. CDR3 bases: TGTGCCAGCAGTGACTGGGACAGGGGGCCTGCTGAAGCTTTCTTT.

This chain joins TRBV18 and TRBJ2-6, with TRBD1 matching 10 bases. Germline assignment: CDR1 KGHSH and CDR2 LQKENI. With 0 bases clipped from V and 2 bases from J, the junction kept 4 bases outside the gene matches. This CDR3 has 18 amino acids. In nucleotides, the CDR3 is TGTGCCAGCTCACCACCGAGACAGGGGGCCGCTGGGGCCAACGTCCTGACTTTC. Amino acids: CASSPPRQGAAGANVLTF. Complete variable domain (other parts from reference TRBV18 and TRBJ2-6): NAGVMQNPRHLVRRRGQEARLRCSPMKGHSHVYWYRQLPEEGLKFMVYLQKENIIDESGMPKERFSAEFPKEGPSILRIQQVVRGDSAAYFCASSPPRQGAAGANVLTFGAGSRLTVL.

This clone was seen only once. The chain couples TRBV24-1 to TRBJ2-3, with D hard to call. Germline loops: CDR1 KGHDR, CDR2 SFDVKD. V lost 3 bases and J 2 bases, leaving 8 bases between the germline ends. This CDR3 contains 14 residues. CDR3 sequence (DNA): TGTGCCACCAGTGATCTGCGTTTCACAGATACGCAGTATTTT. Translation: CATSDLRFTDTQYF.

The chain combines TRBV5-4 with TRBJ2-7; the D gene is possibly TRBD2 (7 bases). Trimming stripped 4 bases from V and 3 bases from J, with 17 bases between. Looked up from germline, CDR1 is SGHNT and CDR2 is YYREEE (reference sequence). The CDR3 runs to 15 residues. The CDR3 sequence: CASSGGQGLNYEQYF. CDR3 bases: TGTGCCAGCAGCGGGGGGCAGGGACTAAACTACGAGCAGTACTTC.

The rearrangement uses TRBV3-1 (or the pseudogene TRBV3-2) and TRBJ1-1, with TRBD1 matching 7 bases. Germline lookup yields CDR1 LGHDT and CDR2 YNNKEL (reference sequence). The V gene end was trimmed by 4 bases and the J gene end by 4 bases; junction bases not matched to a gene: 6. This CDR3 is 14 amino acids long. This chain's CDR3 is CASSPHRDSTEAFF. For the CDR3, the DNA is TGTGCCAGCAGCCCGCACCGGGACAGCACTGAAGCTTTCTTT.

J is TRBJ1-5 and V is TRBV5-5; 7 bases match TRBD1. Trimming removed 0 bases from V and 4 bases from J; junction bases left unmatched: 7. Germline V gene sequence: CDR1 SGHKS, CDR2 YYEKEE (reference sequence). The length of the CDR3 is 16 residues. The chain's CDR3 is CASSLGANRGNQPQHF. CDR3 DNA: TGTGCCAGCAGCTTGGGGGCGAACAGGGGTAATCAGCCCCAGCATTTT.

The chain employs TRBV27 and TRBJ1-1, with D perhaps matching TRBD1 (6 bases). CDR3 length: 16 residues. V was pared by 4 bases and J by 1 base, with 16 bases between. Germline lookup yields CDR1 MNHEY and CDR2 SMNVEV (reference sequence). CDR3 in DNA: TGTGCCAGCAGTTCCCCACAGGGTTTAGGGAACACTGAAGCTTTCTTT. Its translation: CASSSPQGLGNTEAFF.

This clone appeared a single time. This rearrangement joins TRBV5-6 to TRBJ2-5; no clear D gene. Per the germline V gene, CDR1 is SGHDT and CDR2 is YYEEEE. V was cut by 4 bases and J by 5 bases, with 6 bases left in between. CDR3 length equals 11 residues. DNA for the CDR3: TGTGCCAGCAGCCTCCGGGAGACCCAGTACTTC. Translated, it gives CASSLRETQYF. Looking up the rest from reference TRBV5-6 and TRBJ2-5 gives the full variable domain: DAGVTQSPTHLIKTRGQQVTLRCSPKSGHDTVSWYQQALGQGPQFIFQYYEEEERQRGNFPDRFSGHQFPNYSSELNVNALLLGDSALYLCASSLRETQYFGPGTRLLVL.

The CDR3 coding sequence is TGCGCCAGCAGCTTGGTTTTTGCTGATGGTAGCGGGGACTACAATGAGCAGTTCTTC. Its protein product is CASSLVFADGSGDYNEQFF. This rearrangement joins TRBV5-1 to TRBJ2-1; TRBD2 aligns across 8 bases. This CDR3 comprises 19 residues. V gave up 0 bases and J gave up 3 bases; unmatched junction bases: 14. Germline V lookup: CDR1 SGHRS, CDR2 YFSETQ. Together with reference TRBV5-1 and TRBJ2-1, the CDR3 gives the full variable domain: KAGVTQTPRYLIKTRGQQVTLSCSPISGHRSVSWYQQTPGQGLQFLFEYFSETQRNKGNFPGRFSGRQFSNSRSEMNVSTLELGDSALYLCASSLVFADGSGDYNEQFFGPGTRLTVL.

CDR3 region: CASSLSGAGRPDTQYF. The CDR3 coding sequence is TGTGCCAGCAGTTTATCCGGAGCGGGGAGGCCAGATACGCAGTATTTT. This chain uses TRBV28 with TRBJ2-3; TRBD2 matches at 7 bases. CDR1 and CDR2 (germline): MDHEN, SYDVKM. This CDR3 is built from 16 residues. The ends lost 1 base at V and 4 bases at J; junction bases unmatched: 8.

The rearrangement uses TRBV28 and TRBJ2-1; 11 bases line up with TRBD2. With V trimmed by 4 bases and J by 6 bases, 11 bases remained unmatched. Germline-derived CDR1 and CDR2 are MDHEN and SYDVKM. The CDR3 consists of 17 residues. CDR3 protein: CASSSPRLAGKGNEQFF. In DNA form, the CDR3 reads TGTGCCAGCAGTTCTCCACGACTAGCGGGGAAGGGCAATGAGCAGTTCTTC.

V gene TRBV9 combines with J gene TRBJ1-1; 11 nucleotides align to TRBD1. The CDR3 covers 16 residues. CDR1 and CDR2 (germline): SGDLS, YYNGEE. With 3 bases clipped from V and 2 bases from J, the junction kept 6 bases outside the gene matches. The CDR3 region has the DNA TGTGCCAGCAGCGAGGGCGGGACAGGGGGAAACACTGAAGCTTTCTTT. Translating gives CASSEGGTGGNTEAFF.

CDR3 nucleotide sequence: TGTGCCAGCAGCGTAGAGGCAGGGGGCCGATACACCTTC. This sequence encodes CASSVEAGGRYTF. The rearrangement uses TRBV9 and TRBJ1-2, with 8 bases that match TRBD1. This CDR3 is built from 13 residues. Unmatched junction bases numbered 6, after V lost 0 bases and J lost 11 bases. Germline CDR1 and CDR2: SGDLS and YYNGEE.

The rearrangement links TRBV7-9 to TRBJ1-6; TRBD1 aligns across 7 bases. Trimming cost V 7 bases and J 0 bases; bases outside gene matches: 9. The CDR3 runs 17 residues. CDR1 is SEHNR and CDR2 is FQNEAQ in the germline V gene (reference sequence). CDR3 coding DNA: TGTGCCAGCACCCCCACCAGGGACAGCTCCTATAATTCACCCCTCCACTTT. This encodes CASTPTRDSSYNSPLHF.

The chain links TRBV19 to TRBJ2-1; 9 nucleotides line up with TRBD2. After removal of 5 bases from V and 1 base from J, the junction contained 6 bases not matched to a gene. CDR1 and CDR2 from the germline V gene are LNHDA and SQIVND (reference sequence). The CDR3 length is 16 residues. CDR3 residues: CASSSFSGGSYNEQFF. In nucleotides, the CDR3 is TGTGCCAGTAGTTCTTTTAGCGGGGGTTCCTACAATGAGCAGTTCTTC.

The V and J genes are TRBV5-1 and TRBJ2-5, with a weak D call TRBD1 (6 bases). The V gene's germline CDR1 is SGHRS and CDR2 YFSETQ. The length of the CDR3 is 15 residues. V was shortened by 0 bases and J by 4 bases, with 13 bases between the two germline ends. CDR3 DNA: TGCGCCAGCAGCTTGGCCGTGGGGGCCGGAGAGACCCAGTACTTC. It is translated as CASSLAVGAGETQYF.

This chain links TRBV3-1 (or the pseudogene TRBV3-2) with TRBJ2-1; 15 nucleotides agree with TRBD2. CDR3 size: 17 residues. Germline values: CDR1 LGHDT, CDR2 YNNKEL (reference sequence). The V gene end was trimmed by 1 base and the J gene end by 7 bases; junction bases not matched to a gene: 5. CDR3 amino acids: CASSQGTSGRARNEQFF. The DNA for the CDR3 is TGTGCCAGCAGCCAAGGGACTAGCGGGAGGGCCAGGAATGAGCAGTTCTTC.

This clone has a handful of counts. Written as DNA, the CDR3 is TGCGCCAGCAGCCAGTACCTAGCGGGAGGGCCTTACACCGGGGAGCTGTTTTTT. Translation gives CASSQYLAGGPYTGELFF. The chain employs TRBV4-1 and TRBJ2-2, with TRBD2 matching 12 bases. Germline V gene lookup returns CDR1 MGHRA and CDR2 YSYEKL. V lost 3 bases and J lost 3; bases outside the gene matches: 8. This CDR3 spans 18 amino acids.

This chain joins TRBV3-1 (or the pseudogene TRBV3-2) and TRBJ1-5; no reliable D call. The V gene's germline CDR1 is LGHDT and CDR2 YNNKEL (reference sequence). The CDR3 totals 16 residues. With 4 bases removed from V and 0 bases from J, the gap between germline ends came to 13 bases. CDR3: CASSPRGHLSNQPQHF. DNA of the CDR3: TGTGCCAGCAGCCCTCGCGGGCATCTTAGCAATCAGCCCCAGCATTTT.

CDR3 nucleotides: TGTGCCAGTAGTATGCAGGTCAATCAGCCCCAGCATTTT. Translation: CASSMQVNQPQHF. The chain joins TRBV19 to TRBJ1-5; D is ambiguous. V was trimmed by 3 bases and J by 3 bases, leaving 6 bases between them. CDR1 and CDR2 (germline): LNHDA, SQIVND (reference sequence). The CDR3 length is 13 residues. Drawing the rest from reference TRBV19 and TRBJ1-5, the complete variable domain is DGGITQSPKYLFRKEGQNVTLSCEQNLNHDAMYWYRQDPGQGLRLIYYSQIVNDFQKGDIAEGYSVSREKKESFPLTVTSAQKNPTAFYLCASSMQVNQPQHFGDGTRLSIL.

The chain joins TRBV28 to TRBJ1-2, with D tentatively TRBD1 (6 bases). CDR3 size: 16 residues. V shed 2 bases and J shed 3 bases, with 16 bases lying between them. Germline loops: CDR1 MDHEN, CDR2 SYDVKM. In DNA, the CDR3 is TGTGCCAGCAGTTTAGGGGGGGGGCGGATCGACTATGGCTACACCTTC. Translation: CASSLGGGRIDYGYTF.

The rearrangement links TRBV6-1 to TRBJ2-5, with D perhaps matching TRBD1 (7 bases). The CDR3 has 15 residues. Trimming cost V 2 bases and J 5 bases, with 15 bases left between them. Germline CDR1 and CDR2: MNHNS and SASEGT. Here the CDR3 reads CASSEQASGGETQYF. The CDR3 bases are TGTGCCAGCAGTGAACAAGCTTCAGGGGGGGAGACCCAGTACTTC.

This clone was found once. The V gene is TRBV9, the J gene TRBJ2-5; weak D call: TRBD2 (6 bases). Germline values: CDR1 SGDLS, CDR2 YYNGEE. Trimming stripped 6 bases from V and 0 bases from J, with 9 bases between. This CDR3 is 13 amino acids long. CDR3: CASTEGNQETQYF. Here the CDR3 DNA reads TGTGCCAGCACGGAGGGTAACCAAGAGACCCAGTACTTC.

V gene TRBV28 combines with J gene TRBJ2-4, with 7 positions matching TRBD1. The trim removed 6 bases at V and 5 bases at J, leaving 4 bases unmatched. The CDR3 spans 13 residues. Per the germline V gene, CDR1 is MDHEN and CDR2 is SYDVKM. The chain's CDR3 is CASSSGTENIQYF. As DNA, the CDR3 is TGTGCCAGCAGCTCCGGGACAGAAAACATTCAGTACTTC.

This chain joins TRBV18 and TRBJ2-1; TRBD1 matches 7 bases. With V trimmed by 1 base and J by 2 bases, 2 bases remained unmatched. The CDR3 has 15 amino acids. Germline assignment: CDR1 KGHSH and CDR2 LQKENI. The CDR3 spells CASSPLGQTYNEQFF. Written as DNA, the CDR3 is TGTGCCAGCTCACCACTGGGACAGACCTACAATGAGCAGTTCTTC.

This chain's CDR3 is CASTNAGEAFF. The CDR3 DNA follows: TGTGCCAGCACAAACGCAGGTGAAGCTTTCTTT. This chain joins TRBV6-5 and TRBJ1-1; D ambiguous. Trimming removed 7 bases at V and 7 bases at J, with 10 bases between. The CDR3 consists of 11 residues. Germline lookup yields CDR1 MNHEY and CDR2 SVGAGI.

This clone was counted between two and nine times. V usage is TRBV7-7 and J usage is TRBJ2-5; 9 bases map to TRBD1. The trim removed 4 bases at V and 9 bases at J, leaving 6 bases unmatched. Germline V CDR1 and CDR2: SSHAT, FNYEAQ (reference sequence). The CDR3 totals 13 residues. DNA for the CDR3: TGTGCCAGCAGCTCAAGGGACAGGGCGGCCCAGTACTTC. Its protein product is CASSSRDRAAQYF.

This chain connects TRBV6-6 to TRBJ2-7; 11 bases align to TRBD1. Looked up from germline, CDR1 is MNHNY and CDR2 is SVGAGI (reference sequence). J lost 0 bases, V lost 6 bases, and 4 bases had no gene match. This CDR3 is 15 amino acids long. The CDR3, as DNA: TGTGCCAGCAGGGTGGGACAGGGGGGCTCCTACGAGCAGTACTTC. Its translation: CASRVGQGGSYEQYF.

The chain employs TRBV28 and TRBJ1-5, with D hard to call. CDR3 length: 13 residues. V lost 5 bases to trimming and J lost 0 bases, with 5 bases between them. Germline V gives CDR1 MDHEN, CDR2 SYDVKM. CDR3 sequence (DNA): TGTGCCAGCAGTGAGTATAGCAATCAGCCCCAGCATTTT. It translates to CASSEYSNQPQHF.